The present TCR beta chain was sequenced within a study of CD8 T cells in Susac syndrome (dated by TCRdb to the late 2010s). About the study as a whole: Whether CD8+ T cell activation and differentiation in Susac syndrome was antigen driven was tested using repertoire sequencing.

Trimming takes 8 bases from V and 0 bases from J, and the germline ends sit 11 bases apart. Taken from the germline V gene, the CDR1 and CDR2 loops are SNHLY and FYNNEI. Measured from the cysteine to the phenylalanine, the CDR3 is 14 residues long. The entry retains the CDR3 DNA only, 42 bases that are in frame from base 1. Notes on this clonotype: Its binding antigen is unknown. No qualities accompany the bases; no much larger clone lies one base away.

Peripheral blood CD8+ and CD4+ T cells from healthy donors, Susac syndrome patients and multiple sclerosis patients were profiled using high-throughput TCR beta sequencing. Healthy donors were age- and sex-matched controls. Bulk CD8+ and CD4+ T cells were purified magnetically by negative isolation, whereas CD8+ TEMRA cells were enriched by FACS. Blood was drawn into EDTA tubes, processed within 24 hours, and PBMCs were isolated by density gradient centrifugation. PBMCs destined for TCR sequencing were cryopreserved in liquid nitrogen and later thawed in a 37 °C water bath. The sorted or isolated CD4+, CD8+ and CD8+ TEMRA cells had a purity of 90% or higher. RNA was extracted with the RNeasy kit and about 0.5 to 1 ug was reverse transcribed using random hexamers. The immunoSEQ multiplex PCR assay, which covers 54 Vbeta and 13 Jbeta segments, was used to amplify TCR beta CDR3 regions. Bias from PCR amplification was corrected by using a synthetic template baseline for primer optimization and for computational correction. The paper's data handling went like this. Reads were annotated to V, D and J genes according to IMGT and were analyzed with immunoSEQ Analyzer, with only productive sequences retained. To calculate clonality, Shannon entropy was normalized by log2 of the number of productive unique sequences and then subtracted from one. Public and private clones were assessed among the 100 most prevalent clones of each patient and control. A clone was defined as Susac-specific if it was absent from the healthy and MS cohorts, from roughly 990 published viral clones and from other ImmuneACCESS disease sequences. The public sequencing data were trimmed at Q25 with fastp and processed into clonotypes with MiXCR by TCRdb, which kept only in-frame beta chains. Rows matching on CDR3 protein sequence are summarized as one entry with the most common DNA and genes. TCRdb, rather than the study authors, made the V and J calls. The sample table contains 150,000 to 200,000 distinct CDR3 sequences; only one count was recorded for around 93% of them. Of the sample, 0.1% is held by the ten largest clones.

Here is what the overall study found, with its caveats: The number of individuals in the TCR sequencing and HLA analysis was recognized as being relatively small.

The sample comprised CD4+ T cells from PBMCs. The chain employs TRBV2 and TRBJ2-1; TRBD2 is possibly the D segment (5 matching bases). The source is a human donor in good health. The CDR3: CASAGRSSYNEQFF. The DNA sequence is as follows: TGTGCCAGCGCGGGCCGTAGCTCCTACAATGAGCAGTTCTTC. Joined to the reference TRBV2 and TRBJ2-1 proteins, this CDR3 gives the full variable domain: EPEVTQTPSHQVTQMGQEVILRCVPISNHLYFYWYRQILGQKVEFLVSFYNNEISEKSEIFDDQFSVERPDGSNFTLKIRSTKLEDSAMYFCASAGRSSYNEQFFGPGTRLTVL.